A selection of T cell receptor beta chains follows, all from one sample in a study of OX40 agonist ivuxolimab in advanced cancers. The method was immunoSEQ multiplex PCR; TCRdb's version includes in-frame clones alone and lacks a portion of them. The profile shows over 70,000 clones, about 86% of them singletons. Material: CD4+ or CD8+ T cells sorted from blood, obtained in a trial of the OX40 agonist ivuxolimab. The receptors here all came from an adult with an advanced solid tumor such as melanoma, head and neck, liver or kidney cancer. Each CDR3 is given with its conserved first and last residue. The D gene is left open where the match is weak. The size entry is marked missing in some rows and otherwise reads once, few, many or a size class.

j_gene,abundance,len,d_gene,v_gene,CDR3nt,CDR3aa
TRBJ1-5,-,15,-,TRBV2,TGTGCCAGCAGACCAAAAGGGAGAATTTGGATGCCCCAGCATTTT,CASRPKGRIWMPQHF
TRBJ1-6,-,14,-,TRBV7-9,TGTGCCAGCAGCCCACAGGGCGAAAATTCACCCCTCTACTTT,CASSPQGENSPLYF
TRBJ1-5,-,15,TRBD1,TRBV19,TGTGCCAGTAGTATAGAGACAGGGAGGGCTCAGCCCCAGCATTTT,CASSIETGRAQPQHF
TRBJ2-5,-,15,-,TRBV15,TGTGCCACCAGCAGAGATGGGGGGTCTCAAGAGACCCAGTACTTC,CATSRDGGSQETQYF
TRBJ2-7,-,15,TRBD1,TRBV2,TGTGCCAGCAGTGACTGGGACAGGGGGTCCTACGAGCAGTACTTC,CASSDWDRGSYEQYF
TRBJ2-7,-,13,TRBD2,TRBV5-5,TGTGCCAGCAGCTTATCGGGAGGCGACGAGCAGTACTTC,CASSLSGGDEQYF
TRBJ1-1,-,13,-,TRBV6-5,TGTGCCAGCAGCTGGGACGGGAACACTGAAGCTTTCTTT,CASSWDGNTEAFF
TRBJ2-5,-,12,-,TRBV7-3,TGTGCCAGCAGCCTCCCCGGGGAGACCCAGTACTTC,CASSLPGETQYF
TRBJ2-1,-,15,-,TRBV4-1,TGCGCCAGCGTAGGACGTCGGGGGGCGGCCAATGAGCAGTTCTTC,CASVGRRGAANEQFF
TRBJ2-6,-,13,-,TRBV6-5,TGTGCCAGCAGTCGCGGTGGGGCCAACGTCCTGACTTTC,CASSRGGANVLTF
TRBJ1-2,-,14,-,TRBV6-1,TGTGCCAGCAGTGGAAACAGATCTAACTATGGCTACACCTTC,CASSGNRSNYGYTF
TRBJ1-2,once,16,TRBD1,TRBV27,TGTGCCAGCAGTTCCCGGACAGGGACCACTTTCTATGGCTACACCTTC,CASSSRTGTTFYGYTF
TRBJ1-2,once,14,-,TRBV5-4,TGTGCCAGCAGCCAACGGGGTGAGGGCTATGGCTACACCTTC,CASSQRGEGYGYTF
TRBJ1-1,-,15,TRBD1,TRBV6-6,TGTGCCAGCACCGACACAGGGGGCCGGAACACTGAAGCTTTCTTT,CASTDTGGRNTEAFF
TRBJ1-5,-,13,-,TRBV7-3,TGTGCCAGCAGCTCCATCGGGGGTGGGCCCCAGCATTTT,CASSSIGGGPQHF
TRBJ2-5,-,13,-,TRBV18,TGTGCCAGCTCACCAGTTTTCGGGGAGACCCAGTACTTC,CASSPVFGETQYF
TRBJ2-1,-,17,-,TRBV10-3,TGTGCCATCAGTGAGTCGAATGGGGATAGGTCCTACAATGAGCAGTTCTTC,CAISESNGDRSYNEQFF
TRBJ2-7,-,16,-,TRBV9,TGTGCCAGCAGCCCTCAACCCAGGGGGGGCCTCTACGAGCAGTACTTC,CASSPQPRGGLYEQYF
TRBJ2-2,-,15,TRBD1,TRBV2,TGTGCCAGCAGCCCGGACAGGGGAAACACCGGGGAGCTGTTTTTT,CASSPDRGNTGELFF
TRBJ2-6,-,15,TRBD1,TRBV19,TGTGCCAGTAGTAGACAGGGCTCTGGGGCCAACGTCCTGACTTTC,CASSRQGSGANVLTF
TRBJ2-2,-,14,TRBD2,TRBV29-1,TGCAGCGGGGCGCGGGGGAGGTCGGCCGGGGAGCTGTTTTTT,CSGARGRSAGELFF
TRBJ1-5,few,12,-,TRBV30,TGTGCCTGGAGCACTGCAGGTCAGCCCCAGCATTTT,CAWSTAGQPQHF
TRBJ2-7,-,15,TRBD2,TRBV6-6,TGTGCCAGCAGCAATATAGCGGGGGCCCGCTACGAGCAGTACTTC,CASSNIAGARYEQYF
TRBJ2-3,-,14,-,TRBV5-1,TGCGCCAGCAGCTTGGCCGTCAGGGTAGATACGCAGTATTTT,CASSLAVRVDTQYF
TRBJ2-7,-,14,TRBD1,TRBV2,TGTGCCAGCAGTGTTGACAGGGTCGGATACGAGCAGTACTTC,CASSVDRVGYEQYF
TRBJ2-1,-,13,-,TRBV19,TGTGCCAGTAGTATTCGGACTAACAATGAGCAGTTCTTC,CASSIRTNNEQFF
TRBJ1-4,-,14,-,TRBV2,TGTGCCAGCAGAGTGACAGAGGGAGAAGAAAAACTGTTTTTT,CASRVTEGEEKLFF
TRBJ1-2,-,15,-,TRBV28,TGTGCCAGCAGTTTTGTGGGTCAGGGGAACTATGGCTACACCTTC,CASSFVGQGNYGYTF
TRBJ2-7,-,15,TRBD1,TRBV4-2,TGTGCCAGCAGCCCCTACGAGGGACAGGGCGGCGAGCAGTACTTC,CASSPYEGQGGEQYF
TRBJ1-5,-,15,-,TRBV7-2,TGTGCCAGCAGCTTAGTCGCTACAGGCAATCAGCCCCAGCATTTT,CASSLVATGNQPQHF
TRBJ2-7,-,13,TRBD1,TRBV27,TGTGCCAGCAGGACAGGGAGCTCCTACGAGCAGTACTTC,CASRTGSSYEQYF
TRBJ2-7,-,14,TRBD2,TRBV10-1,TGCGCCAGCAGTGAGATAGCGGGGACCTACGAGCAGTACTTC,CASSEIAGTYEQYF
TRBJ1-2,once,13,-,TRBV6-1,TGTGCCAGCAGTGAAGCAAGGTATCAAGGCTACACCTTC,CASSEARYQGYTF
TRBJ1-2,-,14,-,TRBV7-2,TGTGCCAGCAGCCTGTCCTCTGCTAACTATGGCTACACCTTC,CASSLSSANYGYTF
TRBJ2-7,-,15,TRBD2,TRBV7-3,TGTGCCAGCAGCCAGAGCGGGGGGGCCCAGTACGAGCAGTACTTC,CASSQSGGAQYEQYF
TRBJ2-2,few,13,-,TRBV28,TGTGCCAGCAGTTTATATGCCACCGGGGAGCTGTTTTTT,CASSLYATGELFF
TRBJ2-7,-,15,-,TRBV6-5,TGTGCCAGCAGTTACGTGGCAGGGGCGTCCTACGAGCAGTACTTC,CASSYVAGASYEQYF
TRBJ2-1,-,15,TRBD1,TRBV6-6,TGTGCCAGCACCGAGGACAGGGACGCTTACAATGAGCAGTTCTTC,CASTEDRDAYNEQFF
TRBJ1-2,-,14,TRBD1,TRBV7-8,TGTGCCAGCAGCTTAGTGACAGGGGGCATTGGCTACACCTTC,CASSLVTGGIGYTF
TRBJ2-3,once,14,TRBD1,TRBV2,TGTGCCAGCAGCGACGGGACAGTAGAAGATACGCAGTATTTT,CASSDGTVEDTQYF
TRBJ2-7,-,14,-,TRBV13,TGTGCCAGCAGCTTAGGCGTAGGGGCCTACGAGCAGTACTTC,CASSLGVGAYEQYF
TRBJ1-2,-,14,-,TRBV7-2,TGTGCCAGCACCCTAACGGGGGGGAGATATGGCTACACCTTC,CASTLTGGRYGYTF
TRBJ2-4,-,17,-,TRBV18,TGTGCCAGCTCTCTCGGGCCGGGACAATCAGGCAAAAACATTCAGTACTTC,CASSLGPGQSGKNIQYF
TRBJ1-2,-,16,-,TRBV30,TGTGCCTGGACCATTAAGGGCGGAGGCCCTAACTATGGCTACACCTTC,CAWTIKGGGPNYGYTF
TRBJ2-3,-,15,TRBD1,TRBV5-1,TGCGCCAGCAGCTTGGCCCCAGGGGGTGGAGATACGCAGTATTTT,CASSLAPGGGDTQYF
TRBJ1-6,-,13,-,TRBV10-2,TGCGCCAGCAGTGTGAGGGGGGATTCACCCCTCCACTTT,CASSVRGDSPLHF
TRBJ2-7,-,14,-,TRBV19,TGTGCCAGTAGTCCGACAGTGTACCACTACGAGCAGTACTTC,CASSPTVYHYEQYF
TRBJ2-6,-,13,-,TRBV14,TGTGCCAGCAGCCAAGCGGGGGCCAACGTCCTGACTTTC,CASSQAGANVLTF
TRBJ1-2,-,16,TRBD1,TRBV5-1,TGCGCCAGCAGCCAACCAGGGGGTGGAGGGAACTATGGCTACACCTTC,CASSQPGGGGNYGYTF
TRBJ1-2,-,13,-,TRBV7-2,TGTGCCAGCAGCTTAGGGAAGCTCTATGGCTACACCTTC,CASSLGKLYGYTF
TRBJ2-1,once,13,TRBD1,TRBV7-8,TGTGCCAGCAGCCGGGACAGGGGCGATGAGCAGTTCTTC,CASSRDRGDEQFF